This TCR beta chain is from a study of T cells in tumors after PD-1 blockade. Whole-study context: Patients had no prior checkpoint blockade, systemic immunosuppressants, or anti-cancer therapy within 4 weeks. Peripheral blood samples averaged about 33,000 unique clonotypes and some 100,000 templates.

Generated by immunoSEQ multiplex PCR, the TCRdb table keeps only in-frame clones and is missing some. Of some 48,000 clones listed, nearly 80% were seen once; the top ten hold approximately 15%. Trimming cost V 3 bases and J 4 bases, with 8 bases left between them. Germline assignment: CDR1 KGHDR and CDR2 SFDVKD. The CDR3 has 14 amino acids. The genes are TRBV24-1 and TRBJ2-2; D is unclear. The sequence derives from a human donor with basal cell carcinoma. Sample: PBMCs, taken before anti-PD-1 treatment. The CDR3 sequence: CATSDNPGTGELFF. The CDR3, as DNA: TGTGCCACCAGTGATAACCCTGGCACCGGGGAGCTGTTTTTT.